This paragraph reports one TCR beta chain. Its antigen remains unidentified. The data derive from a study of PD-1 blockade in classical Hodgkin lymphoma. Broader study findings: Similar baseline diversity was found in complete responders and newly diagnosed patients. By C4D1 there was a significant rise in CD4+ TCR diversity but not in CD8+ TCR diversity. Before treatment, TCR diversity in newly diagnosed patients was reportedly lower than in healthy donors.

Trimming cost V 2 bases and J 0 bases, with 11 bases left between them. CDR3 length equals 15 residues. Germline CDR1 reads SGHTA; CDR2 reads FQGNSA. Some clones are missing from TCRdb's copy, which holds only in-frame ones; the method was immunoSEQ multiplex PCR. The table has about 51,000 clones, about 80% seen once. The time point: cycle 4 day 1 (C4D1), after five to seven weeks of nivolumab. Brentuximab vedotin exposure varied, and every patient relapsed after autologous stem cell transplantation. The material sequenced was peripheral blood mononuclear cells (PBMCs), taken before the fourth cycle of nivolumab. The sequence came from a human donor with classical Hodgkin lymphoma. The chain uses TRBV7-2 and TRBJ2-7; no firm D call. CDR3 nucleotide sequence: TGTGCCAGCAGCTTAATATTCGGAAGCTCCTACGAGCAGTACTTC. Translating gives CASSLIFGSSYEQYF.